These 14 T cell receptor beta chains were all obtained from the same sample, sequenced in a study of blood T cell repertoires in COVID-19 (dated by TCRdb to about 2020). Receptors were amplified or captured by the immunoSEQ multiplex PCR assay. The table comes from immuneACCESS by way of TCRdb, which keeps in-frame sequences with V and J called. Part of the clones is missing from these tables; in studies checked, under half for an unresolved V gene and the rest for unknown reasons. In this sample the table shows roughly 38,000 clones, roughly four fifths of which occur a single time. Over 30% of the sample goes to the ten largest clones. The source material was peripheral blood. The receptors here all came from a man aged 40-50 years with active or convalescent COVID-19.

This chain uses TRBV18 with TRBJ1-5; 9 nucleotides agree with TRBD1. The junction had 7 bases not matched to a gene; V was cut back by 4 bases and J by 6 bases. Per germline, CDR1 KGHSH and CDR2 LQKENI. The CDR3 spans 15 residues. This CDR3 is CASSQYRGLGQPQHF. DNA of the CDR3: TGTGCCAGCTCACAATACAGGGGGCTAGGTCAGCCCCAGCATTTT. The variable domain in full, completed from reference TRBV18 and TRBJ1-5, reads NAGVMQNPRHLVRRRGQEARLRCSPMKGHSHVYWYRQLPEEGLKFMVYLQKENIIDESGMPKERFSAEFPKEGPSILRIQQVVRGDSAAYFCASSQYRGLGQPQHFGDGTRLSIL.

This clone occurred once. The CDR3 nucleotides are TGTGCCAGCAGCTTAAGTTCTGATAGCGGGGGAAAAGAGACCCAGTACTTC. The encoded protein is CASSLSSDSGGKETQYF. The chain joins TRBV11-2 to TRBJ2-5; 9 nucleotides align to TRBD2. With V trimmed by 2 bases and J by 3 bases, 10 bases remained unmatched. Germline V CDR1 and CDR2: SGHAT, FQNNGV. The CDR3 spans 17 residues. Variable domain in full (rest from reference TRBV11-2 and TRBJ2-5): EAGVAQSPRYKIIEKRQSVAFWCNPISGHATLYWYQQILGQGPKLLIQFQNNGVVDDSQLPKDRFSAERLKGVDSTLKIQPAKLEDSAVYLCASSLSSDSGGKETQYFGPGTRLLVL.

The rearrangement joins TRBV6-1 to TRBJ2-1, with 10 bases fitting TRBD2. The J segment lost 6 bases and the V segment lost 4 bases, leaving 12 bases of the junction unmatched. This CDR3 has 17 residues. From germline, CDR1 is MNHNS and CDR2 SASEGT. The CDR3 DNA sequence: TGTGCCAGCAGTGGAACCCCAGCGGGAGGGTGGAGCAATGAGCAGTTCTTC. Translated, it gives CASSGTPAGGWSNEQFF.

CDR3 nucleotide sequence: TGTGCCAGCAGCTTAAGTGGGACAGATACCTACGAGCAGTACTTC. Translation gives CASSLSGTDTYEQYF. The chain employs TRBV7-3 and TRBJ2-7; 7 bases agree with TRBD1. Per the germline V gene, CDR1 is SGHTA and CDR2 is FQGTGA. Trimming removed 1 base from V and 2 bases from J; junction bases left unmatched: 5. The CDR3 has 15 residues.

This rearrangement joins TRBV4-1 to TRBJ1-5; D is ambiguous. Germline CDR1 and CDR2: MGHRA and YSYEKL. The CDR3 is 12 amino acids. V lost 1 base and J 5 bases, leaving 3 bases between the germline ends. The CDR3 DNA is TGCGCCAGCAGCCAAGGCGATCAGCCCCAGCATTTT. The encoded protein is CASSQGDQPQHF.

The chain carries TRBV14 and TRBJ2-3, with 7 bases that match TRBD2. V lost 1 base and J lost 2; bases outside the gene matches: 9. Per germline, CDR1 SGHDN and CDR2 FVKESK. This CDR3 spans 17 amino acids. The CDR3 loop reads CASSQGAGAVITDTQYF. CDR3 bases: TGTGCCAGCAGCCAAGGGGCGGGAGCTGTGATCACAGATACGCAGTATTTT.

This clone was picked up a small number of times. The chain has TRBV9 and TRBJ2-6; D remains unclear. The CDR3 runs 15 residues. Germline V gene lookup returns CDR1 SGDLS and CDR2 YYNGEE. The ends were cut back, 1 base at V and 0 bases at J, with 5 bases in the middle. The CDR3 spells CASSVRSSGANVLTF. In nucleotides, the CDR3 is TGTGCCAGCAGCGTAAGGAGCTCTGGGGCCAACGTCCTGACTTTC. Full variable domain (remainder filled in from reference TRBV9 and TRBJ2-6): DSGVTQTPKHLITATGQRVTLRCSPRSGDLSVYWYQQSLDQGLQFLIQYYNGEERAKGNILERFSAQQFPDLHSELNLSSLELGDSALYFCASSVRSSGANVLTFGAGSRLTVL.

The genes are TRBV4-1 and TRBJ1-1; weak D call: TRBD1 (6 bases). The V end lost 4 bases, the J end lost 5 bases, and 17 bases lay between the germline ends. The CDR3 has 15 amino acids. CDR1 MGHRA and CDR2 YSYEKL come from the germline V gene. The CDR3 coding sequence is TGCGCCAGCAGCCCTCATACTAACAGGGAAACTGAAGCTTTCTTT. Its protein product is CASSPHTNRETEAFF.

V is TRBV18 and J is TRBJ1-1; 7 nucleotides align to TRBD1. With V trimmed by 3 bases and J by 3 bases, 7 bases remained unmatched. Looked up from germline, CDR1 is KGHSH and CDR2 is LQKENI. The CDR3 consists of 15 residues. The CDR3 sequence is CASSPIQQGYTEAFF. In DNA form, the CDR3 reads TGTGCCAGCTCACCCATTCAACAGGGGTACACTGAAGCTTTCTTT.

V and J are TRBV11-2 and TRBJ2-1, with 13 bases lining up with TRBD2. CDR1 is SGHAT, CDR2 FQNNGV, per germline. V lost 5 bases and J lost 9; bases outside the gene matches: 19. The CDR3 loop spans 19 amino acids. The CDR3 coding sequence is TGTGCCAGCAGCCCTACCCCCGGGACTAGCGGGATAGCCGTTGGTGAGCAGTTCTTC. Its protein product is CASSPTPGTSGIAVGEQFF.

This clone was seen only a few times. The chain links TRBV28 to TRBJ2-5; 9 bases agree with TRBD1. Looked up from germline, CDR1 is MDHEN and CDR2 is SYDVKM. This CDR3 is 16 amino acids long. V shed 1 base and J 0 bases; nucleotides not matched to a gene: 3. CDR3 amino acids: CASSLLGTGYQETQYF. The CDR3 bases are TGTGCCAGCAGTTTATTGGGGACAGGGTACCAAGAGACCCAGTACTTC. The full variable domain, rest sourced from reference TRBV28 and TRBJ2-5, is DVKVTQSSRYLVKRTGEKVFLECVQDMDHENMFWYRQDPGLGLRLIYFSYDVKMKEKGDIPEGYSVSREKKERFSLILESASTNQTSMYLCASSLLGTGYQETQYFGPGTRLLVL.

This clone showed up just once. This chain joins TRBV6-5 and TRBJ2-2; D possibly corresponds to TRBD2 (7 bases). Per the germline V gene, CDR1 is MNHEY and CDR2 is SVGAGI. Trimming cost V 11 bases and J 0 bases, with 10 bases left between them. The CDR3 consists of 13 residues. CDR3 sequence: CAGRGSNTGELFF. The CDR3 nucleotides are TGTGCCGGGAGGGGGTCGAACACCGGGGAGCTGTTTTTT.

The V call is TRBV7-9, the J call TRBJ1-2; D perhaps matches TRBD1 (5 bases). Germline V lookup: CDR1 SEHNR, CDR2 FQNEAQ (reference sequence). Deletions cut 1 base from V and 10 bases from J, with 16 bases between. This CDR3 spans 14 amino acids. The CDR3 protein is CASSLGTGSVDYTF. CDR3 nucleotides: TGTGCCAGCAGCTTAGGCACAGGCTCGGTAGACTACACCTTC.

The V and J genes are TRBV5-5 and TRBJ1-1; D ambiguous. Germline V gene sequence: CDR1 SGHKS, CDR2 YYEKEE (reference sequence). CDR3 length equals 16 residues. Trimming shortened V by 5 bases and J by 7 bases, and 24 bases separated the two germline ends. The chain's CDR3 is CASRRLLVGVGSEAFF. CDR3 coding DNA: TGTGCCAGCAGGAGACTTTTGGTCGGGGTAGGGAGTGAAGCTTTCTTT. The full variable domain, with the rest looked up from reference TRBV5-5 and TRBJ1-1, is DAGVTQSPTHLIKTRGQQVTLRCSPISGHKSVSWYQQVLGQGPQFIFQYYEKEERGRGNFPDRFSARQFPNYSSELNVNALLLGDSALYLCASRRLLVGVGSEAFFGQGTRLTVV.